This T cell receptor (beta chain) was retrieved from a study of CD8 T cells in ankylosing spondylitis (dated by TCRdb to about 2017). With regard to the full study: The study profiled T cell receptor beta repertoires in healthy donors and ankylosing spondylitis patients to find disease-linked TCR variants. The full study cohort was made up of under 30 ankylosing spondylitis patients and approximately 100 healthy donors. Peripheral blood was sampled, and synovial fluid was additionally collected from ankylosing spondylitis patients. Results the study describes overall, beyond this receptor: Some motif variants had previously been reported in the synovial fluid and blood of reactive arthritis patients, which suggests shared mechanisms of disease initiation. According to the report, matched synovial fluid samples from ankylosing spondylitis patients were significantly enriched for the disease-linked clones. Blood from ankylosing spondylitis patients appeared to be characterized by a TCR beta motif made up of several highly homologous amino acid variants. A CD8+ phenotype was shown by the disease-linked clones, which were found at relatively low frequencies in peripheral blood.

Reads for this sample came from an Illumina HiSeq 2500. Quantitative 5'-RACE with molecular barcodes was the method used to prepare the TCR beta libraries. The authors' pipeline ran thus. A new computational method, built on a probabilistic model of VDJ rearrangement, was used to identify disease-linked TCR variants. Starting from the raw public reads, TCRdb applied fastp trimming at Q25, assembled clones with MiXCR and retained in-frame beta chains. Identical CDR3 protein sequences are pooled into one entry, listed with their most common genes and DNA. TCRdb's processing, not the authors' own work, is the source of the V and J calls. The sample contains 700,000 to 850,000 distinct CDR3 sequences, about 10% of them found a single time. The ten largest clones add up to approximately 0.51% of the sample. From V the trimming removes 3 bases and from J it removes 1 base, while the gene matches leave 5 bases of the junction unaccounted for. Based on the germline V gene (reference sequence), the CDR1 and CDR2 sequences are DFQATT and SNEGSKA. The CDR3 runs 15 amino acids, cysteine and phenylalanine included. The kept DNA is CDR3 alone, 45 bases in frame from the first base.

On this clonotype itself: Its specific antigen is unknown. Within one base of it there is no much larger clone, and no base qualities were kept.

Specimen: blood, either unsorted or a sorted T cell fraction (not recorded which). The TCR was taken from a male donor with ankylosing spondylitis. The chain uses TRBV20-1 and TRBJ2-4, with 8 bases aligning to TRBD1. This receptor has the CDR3 CSASYRGKAKNIQYF. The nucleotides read TGCAGTGCTAGTTACAGGGGGAAGGCCAAAAACATTCAGTACTTC.